A selection of T cell receptor beta chains follows, all from one sample in a study of cytomegalovirus exposure and HLA in healthy donors. Assay: immunoSEQ multiplex PCR; the TCRdb copy retains only in-frame clones and omits some. In the table there are over 85,000 clones, 73% of which are singletons. The sequenced sample consisted of PBMCs. The receptors were gathered from a man aged 40-49 years in good health and CMV-seronegative. CDR3s include the opening cysteine and the closing phenylalanine or tryptophan. The D gene is left open where the match is weak. A clone size is listed for some rows: how often the clone was seen (once, few, many), or a class if it is expanded.

. TRBJ1-3 few TRBV5-6 CASSQGLGHSYSGNTIYF TGTGCCAGCAGCCAGGGTTTGGGACACTCTTACTCTGGAAACACCATATATTTT
. TRBJ1-1 once TRBV27 CASSLPGRGGTEAFF TGTGCCAGCAGTTTACCCGGCAGGGGTGGAACTGAAGCTTTCTTT
. TRBJ2-1 few TRBV7-3 CASRSDSQGFNEQFF TGTGCCAGCAGATCGGATTCACAGGGATTCAATGAGCAGTTCTTC
. TRBJ1-2 few TRBV4-3 CASSQETGHLVYDGYTF TGCGCCAGCAGCCAAGAGACAGGACACTTGGTGTATGATGGCTACACCTTC
. TRBJ1-1 many TRBV29-1 CSVDKNRAEAFF TGCAGCGTCGATAAAAACAGGGCTGAAGCTTTCTTT
TRBD1 TRBJ1-1 . TRBV5-4 CASSPLTGTEAFF TGTGCCAGCAGCCCCCTGACAGGGACAGAAGCTTTCTTT
. TRBJ2-4 . TRBV4-1 CASSQGGGAKNIQYF TGCGCCAGCAGCCAAGGAGGGGGAGCCAAAAACATTCAGTACTTC
. TRBJ1-1 . TRBV13 CASSSGVTAFF TGTGCCAGCAGCTCCGGAGTTACGGCTTTCTTT
TRBD1 TRBJ2-1 . TRBV7-3 CASSPRGQGRNEQFF TGTGCCAGCAGCCCTAGGGGACAGGGGAGGAATGAGCAGTTCTTC
TRBD1 TRBJ2-3 . TRBV7-3 CASSPRDRGLQTQYF TGTGCCAGCAGCCCCCGGGACAGGGGGCTTCAGACGCAGTATTTT
TRBD2 TRBJ2-1 few TRBV6-6 CASSPRDYRAYNEQFF TGTGCCAGCAGTCCGAGGGACTACCGAGCCTACAATGAGCAGTTCTTC
. TRBJ2-7 . TRBV5-4 CASSFPGGHEQYF TGTGCCAGCAGCTTTCCGGGGGGCCACGAGCAGTACTTC
TRBD2 TRBJ2-3 few TRBV7-2 CASSSLAGGSTDTQYF TGTGCCAGCAGCTCCCTAGCGGGGGGTTCCACAGATACGCAGTATTTT
. TRBJ2-1 few TRBV5-1 CASRTGSTDEQFF TGCGCCAGCAGAACCGGGAGCACCGATGAGCAGTTCTTC
. TRBJ1-5 few TRBV19 CASSKGLQGTLNQPQHF TGTGCCAGTAGTAAGGGATTACAGGGAACCTTGAATCAGCCCCAGCATTTT
. TRBJ1-6 . TRBV27 CASSLEGPGAGDSPLHF TGTGCCAGCAGTTTGGAGGGCCCGGGTGCGGGAGATTCACCCCTCCACTTT
TRBD2 TRBJ2-3 . TRBV30 CAHEGRLAGVTDTQYF TGTGCCCACGAGGGGCGACTAGCGGGAGTCACAGATACGCAGTATTTT
TRBD2 TRBJ2-1 few TRBV4-1 CASSHRTSGAYNEQFF TGCGCCAGCAGCCATCGGACTAGCGGGGCGTACAATGAGCAGTTCTTC
. TRBJ1-6 . TRBV2 CASRGGLGPNSPLHF TGTGCCAGCAGGGGGGGGCTTGGCCCTAATTCACCCCTCCACTTT
. TRBJ1-2 . TRBV25-1 CASSAGTRGYGTGGYTF TGTGCCAGCAGTGCCGGGACAAGGGGTTACGGGACGGGAGGCTACACCTTC
TRBD1 TRBJ1-2 . TRBV5-6 CASSLWDRYGYTF TGTGCCAGCAGCTTGTGGGACAGATATGGCTACACCTTC
. TRBJ1-4 few TRBV5-6 CASSTGHVSEKLFF TGTGCCAGCAGCACGGGACACGTCTCGGAAAAACTGTTTTTT
. TRBJ1-6 . TRBV5-1 CASSQDTLSYNSPLHF TGCGCCAGCAGCCAGGACACCCTCTCCTATAATTCACCCCTCCACTTT